Below are 28 T cell receptor beta chains sequenced from a single sample in a study of cytotoxic CD8 clonotypes in ibrutinib-treated CLL (dated by TCRdb to the early 2020s). The library was obtained by the immunoSEQ multiplex PCR assay. The table was pulled from immuneACCESS by TCRdb, which kept in-frame rearrangements only. Such tables lose some clones; where checked, under half of the loss comes from unresolved V genes, and the rest has no known cause. A total of around 160,000 clones appear in this sample, about 88% of them only once. The ten largest clones represent more than 2.5% of the sample. The time point tag for this specimen amounts to: progressive disease on ibrutinib. Source: PBMCs, taken at disease progression, from a patient treated with ibrutinib. The source is a human donor with chronic lymphocytic leukemia.

J is TRBJ1-6 and V is TRBV29-1; weak D call: TRBD1 (5 bases). Germline assignment: CDR1 SQVTM and CDR2 ANQGSEA. This CDR3 spans 15 amino acids. With 7 bases removed from V and 1 base from J, the gap between germline ends came to 14 bases. This CDR3 reads CSAPQGRSYNSPLHF. The DNA for the CDR3 is TGCAGCGCCCCTCAGGGACGGTCCTATAATTCACCCCTCCACTTT. The full variable domain, in which reference TRBV29-1 and TRBJ1-6 provide the parts outside the CDR3, is SAVISQKPSRDICQRGTSLTIQCQVDSQVTMMFWYRQQPGQSLTLIATANQGSEATYESGFVIDKFPISRPNLTFSTLTVSNMSPEDSSIYLCSAPQGRSYNSPLHFGNGTRLTVT.

The rearrangement links TRBV5-4 to TRBJ1-2, with D perhaps matching TRBD1 (6 bases). Trimming took 6 bases from V and 4 from J, leaving 16 bases between them. This CDR3 comprises 14 residues. CDR1 is SGHNT, CDR2 YYREEE, per germline (reference sequence). The CDR3 nucleotides are TGTGCCAGCACCGTAGGAGGGGGGCCCTATGGCTACACCTTC. This codes for CASTVGGGPYGYTF.

The chain carries TRBV9 and TRBJ2-6, with 7 bases aligning to TRBD1. This CDR3 region has 16 residues. Germline lookup yields CDR1 SGDLS and CDR2 YYNGEE. The junction had 5 bases not matched to a gene; V was cut back by 4 bases and J by 1 base. The CDR3 nucleotides read TGTGCCAGCAGCAGCCTACAGGGGTCTGGGGCCAACGTCCTGACTTTC. This translates into CASSSLQGSGANVLTF.

The gene calls are TRBV7-3 and TRBJ2-1; TRBD2 matches at 11 bases. This CDR3 region has 20 residues. Germline V gene data show CDR1 as SGHTA and CDR2 as FQGTGA. J gave up 1 base and V 5 bases, and 16 bases lay outside the gene matches. The CDR3 sequence: CASSPSTGTSGGESYNEQFF. In DNA form, the CDR3 reads TGTGCCAGCAGCCCCTCGACCGGGACTAGCGGAGGGGAGTCCTACAATGAGCAGTTCTTC.

The chain uses TRBV14 and TRBJ2-7, with TRBD1 identical over 7 bases. Losses at the gene ends were 6 bases for V and 4 bases for J; bases not matched to a gene: 12. The CDR3 contains 15 residues. The germline V gene encodes CDR1 SGHDN and CDR2 FVKESK. The CDR3 bases are TGTGCCAGCAGTCTTCGAGGGGGCTTTGCGTACGAGCAGTACTTC. It is translated as CASSLRGGFAYEQYF.

This clone occurred a few times. The rearrangement links TRBV9 to TRBJ2-7; TRBD1 might be the D (6 bases). V gave up 0 bases and J gave up 2 bases, with 9 bases separating them. Germline assignment: CDR1 SGDLS and CDR2 YYNGEE. This CDR3 is built from 14 residues. As DNA, the CDR3 is TGTGCCAGCAGCGTAGTGGACAGAGCCTACGAGCAGTACTTC. Its translation: CASSVVDRAYEQYF.

The chain employs TRBV9 and TRBJ2-3; D is unclear. CDR1 and CDR2 (germline): SGDLS, YYNGEE. The germline V and J ends were trimmed by 4 bases and 2 bases, with 17 bases remaining between them. This CDR3 spans 16 amino acids. The CDR3 DNA follows: TGTGCCAGCAGCCCCCGACCCCTAGAGATCACAGATACGCAGTATTTT. Amino acids: CASSPRPLEITDTQYF.

V gene TRBV7-9 combines with J gene TRBJ2-1; TRBD1 or TRBD2 may be the D gene (5 bases each). Germline CDR1 SEHNR, CDR2 FQNEAQ (reference sequence). With 5 bases removed from V and 4 bases from J, the gap between germline ends came to 18 bases. This CDR3 comprises 16 residues. The CDR3 DNA is TGTGCCAGCAGCCGTGGGGGTAGCCGCTCTTACAATGAGCAGTTCTTC. Amino acids: CASSRGGSRSYNEQFF.

The V and J genes are TRBV7-9 and TRBJ2-2; no firm D call. The V end lost 5 bases, the J end lost 4 bases, and 8 bases lay between the germline ends. The CDR3 sequence is 13 residues long. Germline values: CDR1 SEHNR, CDR2 FQNEAQ (reference sequence). As DNA, the CDR3 is TGTGCCAGCAGCCCTTCAATCACCGGGGAGCTGTTTTTT. Translated, it gives CASSPSITGELFF. The variable domain in full, with the rest retrieved from reference TRBV7-9 and TRBJ2-2, is DTGVSQNPRHKITKRGQNVTFRCDPISEHNRLYWYRQTLGQGPEFLTYFQNEAQLEKSRLLSDRFSAERPKGSFSTLEIQRTEQGDSAMYLCASSPSITGELFFGEGSRLTVL.

This clone was counted only a few times. This chain connects TRBV4-3 to TRBJ1-1, with a tentative D call TRBD1 (5 bases). The germline V gene encodes CDR1 LGHNA and CDR2 YSLEER. Trimming stripped 2 bases from V and 2 bases from J, with 9 bases between. The CDR3 contains 14 residues. CDR3 protein: CASSQRGLNTEAFF. The CDR3 DNA is TGCGCCAGCAGCCAAAGGGGTCTAAACACTGAAGCTTTCTTT.

This clone appeared a single time. The CDR3 reads CASSPGGFLGPYEQYF. CDR3 nucleotides: TGTGCCAGCTCTCCCGGCGGGTTTTTAGGGCCCTACGAGCAGTACTTC. The rearrangement joins TRBV18 to TRBJ2-7, with D perhaps TRBD2 (5 bases). Deletions cut 6 bases from V and 2 bases from J, with 20 bases between. The V gene's germline CDR1 is KGHSH and CDR2 LQKENI. The CDR3 runs 16 residues.

The rearrangement joins TRBV5-1 to TRBJ2-2, with 9 bases fitting TRBD2. The CDR3 consists of 16 residues. In germline, CDR1 is SGHRS, CDR2 YFSETQ. V gave up 2 bases and J gave up 7 bases; unmatched junction bases: 9. In nucleotides, the CDR3 is TGCGCCAGCAGCTTAATACTAGCGGGCCATGACGGGGAGCTGTTTTTT. Translating it yields CASSLILAGHDGELFF.

This clone has a single count. CDR3 DNA sequence: TGTGCCAGCAGTGAATATGCCCTAACGGGCAGGCCAGGGAACACTGAAGCTTTCTTT. Translation: CASSEYALTGRPGNTEAFF. This chain uses TRBV6-1 with TRBJ1-1; D unclear. V was trimmed by 2 bases and J by 1 base, leaving 23 bases between them. This CDR3 spans 19 amino acids. Looked up from germline, CDR1 is MNHNS and CDR2 is SASEGT.

This chain joins TRBV19 and TRBJ2-7; 8 bases are a match to TRBD1. The CDR3 is made up of 15 amino acids. V gave up 5 bases and J gave up 8 bases; unmatched junction bases: 14. Germline V lookup: CDR1 LNHDA, CDR2 SQIVND (reference sequence). The CDR3 loop reads CASSSLQGAYYQQYF. In DNA, the CDR3 is TGTGCCAGTAGTTCCCTCCAGGGGGCGTATTACCAGCAGTACTTC.

The gene calls are TRBV7-2 and TRBJ2-1, with D uncertain. V was trimmed by 3 bases and J by 10 bases, leaving 13 bases between them. Germline values: CDR1 SGHTA, CDR2 FQGNSA. This CDR3 is 13 amino acids long. The CDR3 DNA follows: TGTGCCAGCAGCTTCGGGTTAGCTGCGGAGCAGTTCTTC. Encoded protein: CASSFGLAAEQFF.

The genes are TRBV6-6 and TRBJ1-2; D uncertain. This CDR3 contains 12 residues. CDR1 MNHNY and CDR2 SVGAGI come from the germline V gene (reference sequence). V shed 5 bases and J shed 1 base, with 5 bases lying between them. DNA for the CDR3: TGTGCCAGCAGTACAGTTAACTATGGCTACACCTTC. It codes for CASSTVNYGYTF.

This clone was seen a single time. The identical CDR3 is also encoded by other nucleotide sequences in the sample. The chain joins TRBV30 to TRBJ1-1, with a weak D call TRBD1 (6 bases). V dropped 0 bases and J dropped 1 base, with 9 bases sitting between them. The CDR3 sequence is 14 residues long. Germline V lookup: CDR1 GTSNPN, CDR2 SVGIG (reference sequence). CDR3 amino acids: CAWSVLQGNTEAFF. Here the CDR3 DNA reads TGTGCCTGGAGTGTATTACAGGGGAACACTGAAGCTTTCTTT.

This clone was seen only once. The V call is TRBV6-5, the J call TRBJ1-2; D gene unclear. The CDR3 totals 14 residues. Germline lookup yields CDR1 MNHEY and CDR2 SVGAGI. V dropped 10 bases and J dropped 8 bases, with 23 bases sitting between them. The CDR3 sequence: CATITRETHGGYTF. In DNA, the CDR3 is TGTGCCACCATCACCCGGGAGACGCATGGAGGCTACACCTTC.

This clone was counted a few times. The chain employs TRBV19 and TRBJ2-1, with a possible D match to TRBD2 (5 bases). CDR3 length: 11 amino acids. Trimming pared 4 bases from V and 15 bases from J, leaving 13 bases between. CDR1 is LNHDA and CDR2 is SQIVND in the germline V gene (reference sequence). For the CDR3, the DNA is TGTGCCAGTAGTACAAGCGGAGATCGGTTCTTC. Translation: CASSTSGDRFF.

The rearrangement uses TRBV28 and TRBJ1-3, with 7 bases aligning to TRBD1. The trim removed 8 bases at V and 0 bases at J, leaving 7 bases unmatched. CDR1 and CDR2 from the germline V gene are MDHEN and SYDVKM. This CDR3 comprises 15 residues. Here the CDR3 reads CASRWTGRSGNTIYF. The CDR3 DNA sequence: TGTGCCAGCCGATGGACAGGTCGCTCTGGAAACACCATATATTTT.

This clone was detected a few times. The chain is built from TRBV19 and TRBJ1-3; D uncertain. The V and J ends lost 6 bases and 4 bases respectively, with 19 bases between them. The CDR3 consists of 16 residues. Germline lookup yields CDR1 LNHDA and CDR2 SQIVND (reference sequence). In DNA, the CDR3 is TGTGCCAGTAGGTCGGAAGACGTACCTTTCGGAAACACCATATATTTT. Protein sequence: CASRSEDVPFGNTIYF. The variable domain in full, completed from reference TRBV19 and TRBJ1-3, reads DGGITQSPKYLFRKEGQNVTLSCEQNLNHDAMYWYRQDPGQGLRLIYYSQIVNDFQKGDIAEGYSVSREKKESFPLTVTSAQKNPTAFYLCASRSEDVPFGNTIYFGEGSWLTVV.

The V gene is TRBV11-3, the J gene TRBJ2-6, with D maybe TRBD2 (5 bases). This CDR3 is built from 16 residues. The V gene lost 9 bases and the J gene lost 0 bases, with 15 bases spanning the gap. Germline V CDR1 and CDR2: SGHNT, YENEEA. The DNA for the CDR3 is TGTGCCAGTGAGGGAAAGCCTAACTCTGGGGCCAACGTCCTGACTTTC. Residues: CASEGKPNSGANVLTF.

As to this clone: Within the sample, other DNA sequences also encode this same CDR3. This chain uses TRBV5-1 with TRBJ2-7; unclear D gene. The CDR3 is 13 amino acids. Germline V lookup: CDR1 SGHRS, CDR2 YFSETQ. Trimming removed 1 base from V and 3 bases from J, with 8 bases in between. The DNA for the CDR3 is TGCGCCAGCAGCTTGAGCCAGTACTACGAGCAGTACTTC. Translation gives CASSLSQYYEQYF.

This rearrangement joins TRBV4-3 to TRBJ2-5; possibly TRBD1 or TRBD2 for D (5 bases each). This CDR3 comprises 15 residues. Trimming pared 0 bases from V and 5 bases from J, leaving 13 bases between. Per the germline V gene, CDR1 is LGHNA and CDR2 is YSLEER. The CDR3, as DNA: TGCGCCAGCAGCCAAGATCCGGGACCCCGGGAGACCCAGTACTTC. Translated: CASSQDPGPRETQYF.

V usage is TRBV6-6 and J usage is TRBJ2-5; possibly TRBD2 for D (7 bases). Germline V CDR1 and CDR2: MNHNY, SVGAGI (reference sequence). V dropped 9 bases and J dropped 2 bases, with 22 bases sitting between them. This CDR3 contains 16 residues. The CDR3 region is CASSQPGEGFQETQYF. CDR3 DNA: TGTGCCAGTTCTCAACCAGGGGAGGGATTTCAAGAGACCCAGTACTTC.

The chain is built from TRBV5-4 and TRBJ2-1, with a weak D call TRBD2 (5 bases). The CDR3 has 15 residues. V shed 0 bases and J shed 6 bases, with 13 bases lying between them. Per germline, CDR1 SGHNT and CDR2 YYREEE (reference sequence). As DNA, the CDR3 is TGTGCCAGCAGCTTGGCCGGTATCCTAGCCAATGAGCAGTTCTTC. This gives the protein CASSLAGILANEQFF. The full variable domain, completed using reference TRBV5-4 and TRBJ2-1, is ETGVTQSPTHLIKTRGQQVTLRCSSQSGHNTVSWYQQALGQGPQFIFQYYREEENGRGNFPPRFSGLQFPNYSSELNVNALELDDSALYLCASSLAGILANEQFFGPGTRLTVL.

The chain combines TRBV2 with TRBJ2-1; 10 bases are shared with TRBD2. The germline gives CDR1 SNHLY, CDR2 FYNNEI. V dropped 6 bases and J dropped 8; count of bases not matched to a gene: 4. The length of the CDR3 is 13 residues. The DNA of the CDR3 is TGTGCCAGCAGACTAGCGGGAAGCGATGAGCAGTTCTTC. It yields the protein CASRLAGSDEQFF.

J is TRBJ2-7 and V is TRBV27; D ambiguous. Germline CDR1 and CDR2: MNHEY and SMNVEV (reference sequence). This CDR3 region has 13 residues. V dropped 5 bases and J dropped 0 bases, with 8 bases sitting between them. The CDR3 spells CASSGQRSYEQYF. The CDR3 DNA is TGTGCCAGCAGTGGCCAGCGCTCCTACGAGCAGTACTTC.